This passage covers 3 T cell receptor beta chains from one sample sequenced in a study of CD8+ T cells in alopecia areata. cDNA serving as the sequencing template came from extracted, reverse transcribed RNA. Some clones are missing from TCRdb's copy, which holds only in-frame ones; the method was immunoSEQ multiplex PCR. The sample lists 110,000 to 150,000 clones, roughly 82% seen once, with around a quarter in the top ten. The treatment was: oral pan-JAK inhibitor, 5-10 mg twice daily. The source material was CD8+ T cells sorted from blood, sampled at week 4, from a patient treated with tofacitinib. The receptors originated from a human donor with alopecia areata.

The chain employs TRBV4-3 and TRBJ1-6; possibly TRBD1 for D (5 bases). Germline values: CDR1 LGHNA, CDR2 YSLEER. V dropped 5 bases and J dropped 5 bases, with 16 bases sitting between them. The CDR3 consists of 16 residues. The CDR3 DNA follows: TGCGCCAGCAGCGGCAGGGTTGTCGAGGATAATTCACCCCTCCACTTT. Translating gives CASSGRVVEDNSPLHF.

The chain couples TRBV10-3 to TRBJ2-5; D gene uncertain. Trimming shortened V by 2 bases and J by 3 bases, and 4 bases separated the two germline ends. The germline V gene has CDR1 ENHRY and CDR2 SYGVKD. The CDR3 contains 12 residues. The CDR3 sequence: CAISETEETQYF. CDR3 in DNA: TGTGCCATCAGTGAGACAGAAGAGACCCAGTACTTC.

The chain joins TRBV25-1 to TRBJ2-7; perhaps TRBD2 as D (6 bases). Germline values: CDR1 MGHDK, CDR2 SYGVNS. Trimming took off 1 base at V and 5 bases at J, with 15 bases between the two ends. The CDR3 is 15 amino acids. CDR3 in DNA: TGTGCCAGCAGTGAATGGGGCCGGGGGTCGGACGAGCAGTACTTC. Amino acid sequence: CASSEWGRGSDEQYF.